Sequencing of this T cell receptor beta chain was carried out in a study of T cell responses to AZD1222 COVID-19 vaccine. The CDR3 is 15 residues long. Deletions cut 3 bases from V and 6 bases from J, with 15 bases between. Per germline, CDR1 MNHEY and CDR2 SMNVEV (reference sequence). This clone was picked up one time. Libraries were prepared by immunoSEQ multiplex PCR; TCRdb keeps only in-frame clonotypes and omits some of them. The sample includes 120,000 to 150,000 clones, around 84% of them seen just once. The origin of this receptor is an adult who received the AZD1222 COVID-19 vaccine. The sequences come from peripheral blood, collected 28 days after the second AZD1222 dose. The chain employs TRBV27 and TRBJ1-5; tentatively, D is TRBD1 (6 bases). This CDR3 is CASSFFGGLGQPQHF. In DNA, the CDR3 is TGTGCCAGCAGTTTCTTCGGGGGCCTTGGTCAGCCCCAGCATTTT.